The 13 T cell receptor beta chains given below trace back to one sample, sequenced in a study of cytomegalovirus exposure and HLA in healthy donors. The PCR employed 60 Vbeta primers together with 13 Jbeta primers. The table came from immunoSEQ multiplex PCR; TCRdb's copy has only in-frame clones and leaves some out. Of fewer than 100,000 clones in the sample, roughly 73% are singletons; the top ten hold roughly 2.5%. The material sequenced was PBMCs. The receptors derive from a male donor in good health and CMV-seropositive.

Only a few counts were recorded for this clone. The rearrangement joins TRBV2 to TRBJ1-4; no firm D call. Per germline, CDR1 SNHLY and CDR2 FYNNEI. This CDR3 is 14 amino acids long. V lost 4 bases to trimming and J lost 0 bases, with 6 bases between them. In DNA form, the CDR3 reads TGTGCCAGCAGTGCTTCTACAACTAATGAAAAACTGTTTTTT. Translated: CASSASTTNEKLFF.

The genes are TRBV27 and TRBJ2-3; D perhaps matches TRBD2 (6 bases). Germline V gene lookup returns CDR1 MNHEY and CDR2 SMNVEV (reference sequence). The CDR3 consists of 14 residues. Between the trimmed V and J ends, which lost 0 bases and 7 bases, there was a span of 11 bases. The CDR3 protein is CASSLSASAYTQYF. As DNA, the CDR3 is TGTGCCAGCAGTTTATCGGCTAGCGCTTATACGCAGTATTTT.

The rearrangement uses TRBV10-3 and TRBJ1-5; TRBD1 agrees at 9 bases. From germline, CDR1 is ENHRY and CDR2 SYGVKD. This CDR3 is built from 15 residues. J was trimmed by 3 bases and V by 3 bases; bases with no gene match: 3. The CDR3 sequence is CAISEGQGHNQPQHF. In nucleotides, the CDR3 is TGTGCCATCAGTGAAGGACAGGGGCACAATCAGCCCCAGCATTTT.

This clone was counted between two and nine times. The chain is built from TRBV6-5 and TRBJ1-5, with D tentatively TRBD1 (6 bases). This CDR3 has 13 amino acids. Germline V gives CDR1 MNHEY, CDR2 SVGAGI. Trimming left V 5 bases short and J 6 bases short, with 11 bases between. CDR3 sequence (DNA): TGTGCCAGCAGTGGGCAGGGGACTCAGCCCCAGCATTTT. Protein: CASSGQGTQPQHF.

This chain links TRBV10-3 with TRBJ2-1; 8 nucleotides line up with TRBD1. CDR3 size: 15 residues. With V trimmed by 0 bases and J by 10 bases, 8 bases remained unmatched. Germline V gene data show CDR1 as ENHRY and CDR2 as SYGVKD. CDR3 coding DNA: TGTGCCATCAGTGAGTCCTATGGACAGGGCAGGGAGCAGTTCTTC. Translated: CAISESYGQGREQFF.

V usage is TRBV9 and J usage is TRBJ2-7, with 12 bases that match TRBD2. The length of the CDR3 is 13 residues. With V trimmed by 8 bases and J by 3 bases, 3 bases remained unmatched. Germline V gene lookup returns CDR1 SGDLS and CDR2 YYNGEE. In nucleotides, the CDR3 is TGTGCCAGTTCGACTAGCGGGAGCTACGAGCAGTACTTC. Protein sequence: CASSTSGSYEQYF. Variable domain in full (rest from reference TRBV9 and TRBJ2-7): DSGVTQTPKHLITATGQRVTLRCSPRSGDLSVYWYQQSLDQGLQFLIQYYNGEERAKGNILERFSAQQFPDLHSELNLSSLELGDSALYFCASSTSGSYEQYFGPGTRLTVT.

The chain employs TRBV18 and TRBJ1-2; D uncertain. This CDR3 is 14 amino acids long. Germline V gene lookup returns CDR1 KGHSH and CDR2 LQKENI. Trimming removed 5 bases from V and 0 bases from J, with 10 bases in between. The CDR3 loop is CASSALQTNYGYTF. The DNA of the CDR3 is TGTGCCAGCTCAGCCCTACAGACTAACTATGGCTACACCTTC.

The chain carries TRBV7-9 and TRBJ1-2; the D gene is possibly TRBD1 (6 bases). This CDR3 contains 14 residues. The V gene lost 4 bases and the J gene lost 4 bases, with 13 bases spanning the gap. Germline-derived CDR1 and CDR2 are SEHNR and FQNEAQ (reference sequence). Written as DNA, the CDR3 is TGTGCCAGCAGCTATACAGGGACCTCCTATGGCTACACCTTC. Translating gives CASSYTGTSYGYTF. The complete variable domain, with remaining parts taken from reference TRBV7-9 and TRBJ1-2, reads DTGVSQNPRHKITKRGQNVTFRCDPISEHNRLYWYRQTLGQGPEFLTYFQNEAQLEKSRLLSDRFSAERPKGSFSTLEIQRTEQGDSAMYLCASSYTGTSYGYTFGSGTRLTVV.

The chain has TRBV4-2 and TRBJ2-3, with TRBD1 identical over 9 bases. J gave up 2 bases and V 1 base, and 4 bases lay outside the gene matches. The germline gives CDR1 LGHNA, CDR2 YNFKEQ. This CDR3 contains 16 residues. CDR3 amino acids: CASSQGTGVSTDTQYF. CDR3 coding DNA: TGTGCCAGCAGCCAAGGGACAGGGGTTTCCACAGATACGCAGTATTTT.

The J gene is TRBJ2-1, the V gene TRBV9, with D possibly matching TRBD2 (5 bases). The length of the CDR3 is 12 residues. Germline CDR1 reads SGDLS; CDR2 reads YYNGEE. The germline V and J ends were trimmed by 4 bases and 6 bases, with 8 bases remaining between them. Written as DNA, the CDR3 is TGTGCCAGCAGCCCTACTAGCAATGAGCAGTTCTTC. Its protein is CASSPTSNEQFF.

The CDR3 region has the DNA TGTGCCAGCCAAAGACAGGGGTTGGACGGCTACACCTTC. Protein sequence: CASQRQGLDGYTF. This chain uses TRBV25-1 with TRBJ1-2; 8 nucleotides match TRBD1. J lost 8 bases, V lost 8 bases, and 10 bases had no gene match. The germline gives CDR1 MGHDK, CDR2 SYGVNS. This CDR3 has 13 residues.

The chain is built from TRBV5-6 and TRBJ1-2; TRBD1 might be the D (6 bases). CDR1 and CDR2 from the germline V gene are SGHDT and YYEEEE. The CDR3 consists of 12 residues. The V end was cut by 6 bases, the J end by 2 bases, with 8 bases between. This CDR3 reads CASTQGNYGYTF. The CDR3, as DNA: TGTGCCAGCACGCAGGGGAACTATGGCTACACCTTC.

This clone has only one observation. This rearrangement joins TRBV20-1 to TRBJ1-1; maybe TRBD1 (5 bases). Germline V lookup: CDR1 DFQATT, CDR2 SNEGSKA (reference sequence). CDR3 length equals 11 residues. Trimming took 2 bases from V and 7 from J, leaving 8 bases between them. CDR3 nucleotides: TGCAGTGCTAGACGGACACATGAAGCTTTCTTT. It specifies CSARRTHEAFF.